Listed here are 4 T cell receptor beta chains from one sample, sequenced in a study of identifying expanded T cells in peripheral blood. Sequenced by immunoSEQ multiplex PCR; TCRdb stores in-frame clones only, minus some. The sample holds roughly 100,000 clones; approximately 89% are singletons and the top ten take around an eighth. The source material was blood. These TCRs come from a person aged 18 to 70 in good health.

The CDR3 nucleotides read TGTGCCAGCAGCCAAGAAGGGCAGCCCTCCTACGAGCAGTACTTC. Residues: CASSQEGQPSYEQYF. The gene calls are TRBV4-2 and TRBJ2-7, with unresolved D. Germline CDR1 LGHNA, CDR2 YNFKEQ. The CDR3 loop spans 15 amino acids. Trimming shortened V by 0 bases and J by 0 bases, and 9 bases separated the two germline ends.

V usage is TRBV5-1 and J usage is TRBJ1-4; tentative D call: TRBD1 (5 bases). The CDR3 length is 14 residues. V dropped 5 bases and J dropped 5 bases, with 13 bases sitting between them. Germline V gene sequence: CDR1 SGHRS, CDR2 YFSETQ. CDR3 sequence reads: CASRAGTENEKLFF. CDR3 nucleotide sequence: TGCGCCAGCAGGGCCGGGACGGAAAATGAAAAACTGTTTTTT.

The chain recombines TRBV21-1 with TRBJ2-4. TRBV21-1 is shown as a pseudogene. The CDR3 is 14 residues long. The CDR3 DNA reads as TGTGCCAGCAGCAAAGCGGGTAACCAAAACATTCAGTACTTC. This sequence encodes CASSKAGNQNIQYF.

The CDR3 DNA reads as TGTGCCAGCACCCCTCCGGGACCGGGGGGTCCAGATACGCAGTATTTT. The encoded protein is CASTPPGPGGPDTQYF. The rearrangement joins TRBV28 to TRBJ2-3; 7 bases are shared with TRBD2. This CDR3 region has 16 residues. V shed 7 bases and J 4 bases; nucleotides not matched to a gene: 14. CDR1 is MDHEN and CDR2 is SYDVKM in the germline V gene.